The 13 T cell receptor beta chains below come from one sample, sequenced in a study of Siglec-9 on CD8 T cells in melanoma. The protocol was immunoSEQ multiplex PCR, while the TCRdb copy is restricted to in-frame clones and leaves out a portion. The sample holds about 30,000 clones, roughly 78% seen once. Sequenced input: Siglec-9- CD8+ T cells sorted from blood. All receptors come from a human donor in good health.

V and J are TRBV9 and TRBJ1-2; D may be TRBD1 (5 bases). Per the germline V gene, CDR1 is SGDLS and CDR2 is YYNGEE. Trimming took 0 bases from V and 8 from J, leaving 11 bases between them. This CDR3 is built from 13 residues. The CDR3 nucleotides are TGTGCCAGCAGCGTAGGCGGAGGGACGGGCTACACCTTC. Its protein product is CASSVGGGTGYTF.

This clone appeared a few times. The chain combines TRBV6-5 with TRBJ2-7; 8 bases are shared with TRBD1. CDR1 is MNHEY, CDR2 SVGAGI, per germline. The V gene end was trimmed by 2 bases and the J gene end by 5 bases; junction bases not matched to a gene: 8. The CDR3 runs to 15 residues. CDR3 DNA sequence: TGTGCCAGCAGTTACCGCGGGGACAGGTCCCACGAGCAGTACTTC. It yields the protein CASSYRGDRSHEQYF.

The V and J genes are TRBV5-1 and TRBJ2-1; 16 nucleotides align to TRBD2. The CDR3 has 15 residues. Per germline, CDR1 SGHRS and CDR2 YFSETQ. V gave up 3 bases and J gave up 8 bases; unmatched junction bases: 2. CDR3 protein: CASSSGTSGRDEQFF. In DNA, the CDR3 is TGCGCCAGCAGCTCAGGGACTAGCGGGAGGGATGAGCAGTTCTTC.

V is TRBV9 and J is TRBJ1-1; D is undetermined. The V and J ends lost 1 base and 1 base respectively, with 11 bases between them. Per the germline V gene, CDR1 is SGDLS and CDR2 is YYNGEE. There are 15 residues in the CDR3. The CDR3 sequence: CASSVSGNRNTEAFF. As DNA, the CDR3 is TGTGCCAGCAGCGTAAGTGGGAACCGGAACACTGAAGCTTTCTTT.

The chain combines TRBV5-1 with TRBJ2-2; D assignment may be TRBD1 or TRBD2 (5 bases each). The germline gives CDR1 SGHRS, CDR2 YFSETQ. This CDR3 spans 15 amino acids. V was pared by 7 bases and J by 3 bases, with 16 bases between. The CDR3 sequence is CASAPGRGDTGELFF. The DNA for the CDR3 is TGCGCCAGCGCCCCCGGTCGAGGGGACACCGGGGAGCTGTTTTTT.

V is TRBV5-6 and J is TRBJ2-1; perhaps D is TRBD1 or TRBD2 (5 bases each). V was shortened by 2 bases and J by 0 bases, with 12 bases between the two germline ends. Germline lookup yields CDR1 SGHDT and CDR2 YYEEEE. The length of the CDR3 is 16 residues. The CDR3 DNA is TGTGCCAGCAGCTTTGCCCGAGGGGACTCCTACAATGAGCAGTTCTTC. Translated, it gives CASSFARGDSYNEQFF.

The chain carries TRBV18 and TRBJ2-2, with 11 bases fitting TRBD2. V trimming: 5 bases; J trimming: 2 bases; junction bases outside the gene matches: 7. From germline, CDR1 is KGHSH and CDR2 LQKENI. The CDR3 length is 17 residues. The CDR3 loop is CASSSTSGGPNTGELFF. The DNA of the CDR3 is TGTGCCAGCTCATCTACTAGCGGGGGACCTAACACCGGGGAGCTGTTTTTT.

This clone has only a few counts. The V gene is TRBV7-3, the J gene TRBJ2-1, with D hard to call. The germline gives CDR1 SGHTA, CDR2 FQGTGA. V was clipped by 4 bases and J by 5 bases, with 12 bases between them. The CDR3 extends over 14 amino acids. The CDR3 is CASSSQRADNEQFF. The CDR3 DNA reads TGTGCCAGCAGCTCCCAAAGGGCCGACAATGAGCAGTTCTTC.

CDR3 loop: CASSLPAGVLGDEQFF. The CDR3 DNA sequence: TGTGCCAGCAGCTTACCCGCGGGGGTCTTAGGGGATGAGCAGTTCTTC. The chain has TRBV7-6 and TRBJ2-1, with TRBD2 matching over 7 bases. From germline, CDR1 is SGHVS and CDR2 FNYEAQ. The CDR3 loop spans 16 amino acids. Trimming at V came to 2 bases and at J to 8 bases, leaving 12 bases not matched to a gene.

Comment on this clone: The junction and the germline gene differ at one end; a read error may be behind it. The chain employs TRBV29-1 and TRBJ1-1; D uncertain. The germline gives CDR1 SQVTM, CDR2 ANQGSEA. This CDR3 contains 12 residues. CDR3 bases: TGCAGCGGGTGGGATTTGAACGCTGAAGCTTTCTTT. This sequence encodes CSGWDLNAEAFF.

The V and J genes are TRBV6-5 and TRBJ2-7; no clear D gene. Trimming cost V 0 bases and J 0 bases, with 9 bases left between them. Germline V gene sequence: CDR1 MNHEY, CDR2 SVGAGI. The CDR3 totals 15 residues. CDR3 nucleotide sequence: TGTGCCAGCAGTTACTCGGGCATCTACTCCTACGAGCAGTACTTC. Protein product: CASSYSGIYSYEQYF.

V is TRBV12-5 and J is TRBJ1-1; perhaps TRBD1 as D (6 bases). Germline loops: CDR1 LGHNT, CDR2 FRNRAP. The CDR3 runs to 21 residues. Trimming took 0 bases from V and 5 from J, leaving 31 bases between them. CDR3 in DNA: TGTGCTAGTGGTTTGGTAACGAGTCTCTTCGGTGTCGGGGGGGCGAGTACTGAAGCTTTCTTT. This gives the protein CASGLVTSLFGVGGASTEAFF.

This rearrangement joins TRBV4-1 to TRBJ2-7; a weak D match, TRBD2 (5 bases). CDR1 and CDR2 (germline): MGHRA, YSYEKL. V shed 3 bases and J shed 1 base, with 7 bases lying between them. The CDR3 has 13 residues. The CDR3 spells CASSHPGSYEQYF. DNA for the CDR3: TGCGCCAGCAGCCATCCGGGGTCCTACGAGCAGTACTTC.